This record covers a single T cell receptor (beta chain). Trimming left V 0 bases short and J 12 bases short, with 8 bases between. The CDR3 extends over 12 amino acids. From germline, CDR1 is KGHDR and CDR2 SFDVKD. These data originate in a study of blood T cell repertoires in COVID-19. Clones were sequenced by immunoSEQ multiplex PCR, and TCRdb holds only the in-frame ones, with some missing. The table records about 190,000 clones, around 80% of them present only once. The rearrangement links TRBV24-1 to TRBJ2-1, with TRBD1 as a possible D gene (6 bases). This TCR came from a man aged 50 to 59 who had recovered from COVID-19. Source material: peripheral blood. In nucleotides, the CDR3 is TGTGCCACCAGTGATTTGGAAGGGGGGCAGTTCTTC. Translation gives CATSDLEGGQFF.